This paragraph reports one T cell receptor beta chain. Its antigen remains unidentified. Each CDR3 protein is one row after TCRdb ran MiXCR on the RT-PCR reads. Found here are 500,000 to 750,000 distinct CDR3 sequences, around 15% of them singletons; the top ten hold approximately 12%. The sample comes from a study of response to subunit inactivated influenza vaccine. Study findings and constraints: The authors proposed limited new T cell recruitment per seasonal influenza vaccination.

V shed 6 bases, J shed 5 bases, and the junction held 8 bases outside the gene matches. The CDR3 length is 14 residues. Germline V gives CDR1 SGHTA, CDR2 FQGNSA. The sequences come from PBMCs from blood, collected 11 to 12 days after vaccination. The TCR sequence derives from a man aged 50-60 years who received an inactivated influenza vaccine. The chain has TRBV7-2 and TRBJ2-5, with 8 bases fitting TRBD2. The CDR3 DNA sequence: TGTGCCAGCAGAGATGCGGGGGGAGGGGAGACCCAGTACTTC. It yields the protein CASRDAGGGETQYF.